These 9 T cell receptor beta chains were all obtained from the same sample, sequenced in a study of T cell responses to AZD1222 COVID-19 vaccine. Sequenced by immunoSEQ multiplex PCR; TCRdb stores in-frame clones only, minus some. The sample lists approximately 150,000 clones; roughly 93% were seen once. The sample was peripheral blood, taken on day 0 of MenACWY control vaccination. The receptors originated from an adult in good health.

The CDR3 nucleotides are TGTGCCAGCAGCGCCCTCCTTCAGACAGGAGTCTATGGCTACACCTTC. It translates to CASSALLQTGVYGYTF. This chain connects TRBV9 to TRBJ1-2; a possible D gene is TRBD1 (6 bases). The CDR3 totals 16 residues. Germline CDR1 and CDR2: SGDLS and YYNGEE. Trimming stripped 3 bases from V and 4 bases from J, with 19 bases between. The whole variable domain, filled in from reference TRBV9 and TRBJ1-2, reads DSGVTQTPKHLITATGQRVTLRCSPRSGDLSVYWYQQSLDQGLQFLIQYYNGEERAKGNILERFSAQQFPDLHSELNLSSLELGDSALYFCASSALLQTGVYGYTFGSGTRLTVV.

CDR3 sequence: CASRPLNSGNTIYF. As DNA, the CDR3 is TGTGCCAGTAGGCCTTTAAACTCTGGAAACACCATATATTTT. The V and J genes are TRBV19 and TRBJ1-3; D uncertain. This CDR3 has 14 residues. Per germline, CDR1 LNHDA and CDR2 SQIVND (reference sequence). Trimming left V 6 bases short and J 0 bases short, with 9 bases between.

The genes are TRBV5-1 and TRBJ1-1; TRBD1 matches 8 bases. This CDR3 region has 14 residues. The trim removed 2 bases at V and 4 bases at J, leaving 4 bases unmatched. The V gene's germline CDR1 is SGHRS and CDR2 YFSETQ. The CDR3 nucleotides are TGCGCCAGCAGCTTAAGTACAGGGGGCACTGAAGCTTTCTTT. It is translated as CASSLSTGGTEAFF.

The V gene is TRBV27, the J gene TRBJ1-5, with D perhaps matching TRBD1 (5 bases). Germline V gene lookup returns CDR1 MNHEY and CDR2 SMNVEV (reference sequence). Trimming left V 6 bases short and J 5 bases short, with 17 bases between. This CDR3 has 15 amino acids. CDR3 in amino acids: CASSRAGHEDQPQHF. Here the CDR3 DNA reads TGTGCCAGCAGCCGGGCGGGGCATGAGGATCAGCCCCAGCATTTT.

This clone was counted a few times. This chain joins TRBV2 and TRBJ1-4; TRBD1 matches 8 bases. The CDR3 length is 13 residues. After removal of 7 bases from V and 5 bases from J, the junction contained 3 bases not matched to a gene. Germline CDR1 and CDR2: SNHLY and FYNNEI. The CDR3 reads CASTRGPNEKLFF. CDR3 coding DNA: TGTGCCAGCACCAGGGGGCCGAATGAAAAACTGTTTTTT. The whole variable domain, remainder taken from reference TRBV2 and TRBJ1-4, is EPEVTQTPSHQVTQMGQEVILRCVPISNHLYFYWYRQILGQKVEFLVSFYNNEISEKSEIFDDQFSVERPDGSNFTLKIRSTKLEDSAMYFCASTRGPNEKLFFGSGTQLSVL.

The chain couples TRBV29-1 to TRBJ1-5; D unclear. V was cut by 4 bases and J by 2 bases, with 9 bases left in between. The germline CDR1 and CDR2 sequences are SQVTM and ANQGSEA. The CDR3 has 13 amino acids. This CDR3 is CSVAKTGNQPQHF. CDR3 DNA: TGCAGCGTTGCCAAAACTGGCAATCAGCCCCAGCATTTT.

The chain uses TRBV7-9 and TRBJ1-2; D is ambiguous. This CDR3 contains 14 residues. Germline CDR1 and CDR2: SEHNR and FQNEAQ (reference sequence). With 1 base removed from V and 2 bases from J, the gap between germline ends came to 8 bases. The CDR3: CASSLVAENYGYTF. CDR3 nucleotide sequence: TGTGCCAGCAGCTTAGTTGCGGAAAACTATGGCTACACCTTC.

In DNA, the CDR3 is TGTGCCAGCAGGACAGTCTATGGCTACACCTTC. It specifies CASRTVYGYTF. The chain joins TRBV6-5 to TRBJ1-2; D possibly corresponds to TRBD1 (5 bases). This CDR3 contains 11 residues. Germline V gene data show CDR1 as MNHEY and CDR2 as SVGAGI. V lost 6 bases, J lost 4 bases, and 6 bases lay in between.

The genes are TRBV11-3 and TRBJ2-7; D gene uncertain. Germline values: CDR1 SGHNT, CDR2 YENEEA. This CDR3 comprises 13 residues. The V end lost 5 bases, the J end lost 0 bases, and 8 bases lay between the germline ends. The CDR3 nucleotides read TGTGCCAGCAGCCGGGCCAGCTCCTACGAGCAGTACTTC. Translation gives CASSRASSYEQYF.